This T cell receptor beta chain is from a study of Ad26.COV2.S vaccination and SARS-CoV-2 variants. Using immunoSEQ multiplex PCR, the repertoire was profiled, and TCRdb retains in-frame clones only, with some absent. This sample has approximately 140,000 clones; more than 80% occur once, and the top ten carry approximately 5.1%. The germline V gene encodes CDR1 SGHRS and CDR2 YFSETQ. The CDR3 totals 16 residues. V shed 4 bases, J shed 2 bases, and the junction held 7 bases outside the gene matches. The rearrangement links TRBV5-1 to TRBJ2-5; 11 nucleotides agree with TRBD1. Sample: peripheral blood, taken after recovery from COVID-19. The receptor was derived from a human donor who had recovered from COVID-19. The CDR3 nucleotides read TGCGCCAGCAGCCCTGGAGGGACAGGGGGTCAAGAGACCCAGTACTTC. Protein: CASSPGGTGGQETQYF.